This TCR beta chain was identified during a study of cytomegalovirus exposure and HLA in healthy donors. Researchers ran the PCR with 60 Vbeta and 13 Jbeta primers. Original methodology: In a later analysis, around 12 million of 65 million to 80 million unique beta chains occurred in at least two donors. Produced via immunoSEQ multiplex PCR; TCRdb's table is partial and in-frame only. V and J calls and clone size are given by that table; D and trimming were obtained from the DNA. The sample shows approximately 220,000 clones, 82% of them seen only once. General study points: In a later analysis, approximately 15,000 TCR beta sequences were associated with HLA alleles at 0.05 false discovery rate. Near-uniform donor sequencing depth was presumed by presence/absence analyses. Several of the most significant clusters appeared linked to common viral pathogens, based on a later analysis.

On this clone: Its specificity is unknown.

This TCR was recovered from a man in his forties or fifties in good health and CMV-seropositive. The sample was PBMCs.

Here the CDR3 reads CASTRGQGVPGANVLTF. Here the CDR3 DNA reads TGTGCCAGCACCCGCGGACAGGGAGTCCCTGGGGCCAACGTCCTGACTTTC. This chain links TRBV27 with TRBJ2-6, with 8 bases that match TRBD1. The CDR3 length is 17 residues. The junction had 10 bases not matched to a gene; V was cut back by 7 bases and J by 2 bases. Germline V gives CDR1 MNHEY, CDR2 SMNVEV (reference sequence).